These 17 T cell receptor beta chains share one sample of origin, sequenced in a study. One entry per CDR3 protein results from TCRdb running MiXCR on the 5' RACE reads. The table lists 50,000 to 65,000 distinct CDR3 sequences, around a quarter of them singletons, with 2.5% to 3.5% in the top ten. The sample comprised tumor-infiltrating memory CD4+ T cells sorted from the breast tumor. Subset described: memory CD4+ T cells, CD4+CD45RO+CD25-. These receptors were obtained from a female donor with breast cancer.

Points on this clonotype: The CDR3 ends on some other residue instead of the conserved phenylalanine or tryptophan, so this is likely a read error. The CDR3 DNA sequence: TGTGCCAGCGCGGTATACATGAACACTGAAGCTTTCCTT. Amino acid sequence: CASAVYMNTEAFL. The chain is built from TRBV6-6 and TRBJ1-1; D is unresolved. The CDR3 covers 13 residues. CDR1 and CDR2 from the germline V gene are MNHNY and SVGAGI (reference sequence). The V end lost 8 bases, the J end lost 0 bases, and 10 bases lay between the germline ends.

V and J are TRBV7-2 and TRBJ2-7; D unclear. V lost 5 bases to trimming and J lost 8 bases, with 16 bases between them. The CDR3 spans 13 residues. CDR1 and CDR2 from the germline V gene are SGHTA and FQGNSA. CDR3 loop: CASSKGGSGQQYF. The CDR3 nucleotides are TGTGCCAGCAGCAAAGGTGGGTCCGGCCAGCAGTACTTC.

DNA for the CDR3: TGTGCCAGCAGCTCCCAAGGAGGCAGGGGGAACAATCAGCCCCAGCATTTT. This encodes CASSSQGGRGNNQPQHF. The chain couples TRBV7-2 to TRBJ1-5; 7 positions agree with TRBD1. After removal of 4 bases from V and 3 bases from J, the junction contained 12 bases not matched to a gene. The germline V gene has CDR1 SGHTA and CDR2 FQGNSA. This CDR3 region has 17 residues.

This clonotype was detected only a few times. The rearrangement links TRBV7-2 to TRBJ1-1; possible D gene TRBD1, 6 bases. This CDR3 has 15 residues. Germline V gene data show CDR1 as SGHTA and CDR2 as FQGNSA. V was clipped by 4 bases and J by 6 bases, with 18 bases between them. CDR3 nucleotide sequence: TGTGCCAGCAGCTCTGGGCAGGGGCGCTACGCTGAAGCTTTCTTT. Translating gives CASSSGQGRYAEAFF.

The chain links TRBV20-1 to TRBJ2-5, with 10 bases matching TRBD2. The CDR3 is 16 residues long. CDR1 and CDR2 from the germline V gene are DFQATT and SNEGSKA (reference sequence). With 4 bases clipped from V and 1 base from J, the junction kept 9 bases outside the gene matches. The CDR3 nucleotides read TGCAGTGCTACCGTCCCTAGCGGGGGCCTCCAAGAGACCCAGTACTTC. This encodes CSATVPSGGLQETQYF.

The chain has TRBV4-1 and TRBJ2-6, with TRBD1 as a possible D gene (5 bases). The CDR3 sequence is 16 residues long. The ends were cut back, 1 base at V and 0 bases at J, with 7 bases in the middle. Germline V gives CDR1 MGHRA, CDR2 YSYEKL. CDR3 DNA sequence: TGCGCCAGCAGCCAAGGCAGGGCCTCTGGGGCCAACGTCCTGACTTTC. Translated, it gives CASSQGRASGANVLTF.

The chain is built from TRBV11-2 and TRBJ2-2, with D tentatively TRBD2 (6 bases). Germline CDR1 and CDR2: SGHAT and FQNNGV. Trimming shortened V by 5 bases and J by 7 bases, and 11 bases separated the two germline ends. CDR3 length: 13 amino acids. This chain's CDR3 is CASSTQGGGELFF. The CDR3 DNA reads TGTGCCAGCAGCACGCAGGGAGGCGGGGAGCTGTTTTTT.

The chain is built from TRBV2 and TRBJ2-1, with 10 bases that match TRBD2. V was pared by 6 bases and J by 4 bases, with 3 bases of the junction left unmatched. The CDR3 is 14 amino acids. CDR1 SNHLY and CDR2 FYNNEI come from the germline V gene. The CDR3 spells CASRAGGIYNEQFF. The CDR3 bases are TGTGCCAGCAGAGCGGGAGGGATATACAATGAGCAGTTCTTC.

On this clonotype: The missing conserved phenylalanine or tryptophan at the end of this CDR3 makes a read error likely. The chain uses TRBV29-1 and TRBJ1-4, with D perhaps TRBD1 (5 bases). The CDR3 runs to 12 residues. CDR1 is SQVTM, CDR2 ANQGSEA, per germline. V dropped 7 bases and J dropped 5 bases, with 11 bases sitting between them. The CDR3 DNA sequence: TGCAGCGCTTTGGACACAAATGAAAAACTGTTTCTT. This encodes CSALDTNEKLFL.

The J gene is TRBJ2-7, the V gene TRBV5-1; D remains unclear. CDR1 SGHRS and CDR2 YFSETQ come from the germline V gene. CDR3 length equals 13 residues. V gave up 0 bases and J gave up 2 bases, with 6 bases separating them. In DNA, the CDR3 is TGCGCCAGCAGCTTGGCGCAGACCTACGAGCAGTACTTC. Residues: CASSLAQTYEQYF.

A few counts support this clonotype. The CDR3 DNA follows: TGTGCCAGCAGCAGCGGGCCCTCGAACACTGAAGCTTTCTTT. Amino acids: CASSSGPSNTEAFF. The genes are TRBV7-2 and TRBJ1-1, with D unclear. CDR3 length: 14 residues. Trimming cost V 5 bases and J 1 base, with 11 bases left between them. Germline V lookup: CDR1 SGHTA, CDR2 FQGNSA.

Written as DNA, the CDR3 is TGCGCCAGCAGCTTGGCGAGACTAGCGGGCATAACCGGGGAGCTGTTTTTT. The encoded protein is CASSLARLAGITGELFF. The V gene is TRBV5-1, the J gene TRBJ2-2; 10 positions match TRBD2. From germline, CDR1 is SGHRS and CDR2 YFSETQ. This CDR3 is 17 amino acids long. The J segment lost 5 bases and the V segment lost 0 bases, leaving 7 bases of the junction unmatched.

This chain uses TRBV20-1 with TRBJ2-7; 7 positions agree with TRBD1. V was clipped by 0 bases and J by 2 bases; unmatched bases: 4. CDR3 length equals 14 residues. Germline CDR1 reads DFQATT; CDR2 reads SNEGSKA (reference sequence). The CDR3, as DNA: TGCAGTGCTAGAGATGTACAGGGGACCTACGAGCAGTACTTC. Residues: CSARDVQGTYEQYF.

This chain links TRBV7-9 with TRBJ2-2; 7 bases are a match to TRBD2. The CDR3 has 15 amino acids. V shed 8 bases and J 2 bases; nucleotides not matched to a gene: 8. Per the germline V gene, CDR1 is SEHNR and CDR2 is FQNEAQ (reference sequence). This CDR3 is CASLRDYINTGELFF. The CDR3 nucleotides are TGTGCCAGCCTCCGGGACTACATAAACACCGGGGAGCTGTTTTTT.

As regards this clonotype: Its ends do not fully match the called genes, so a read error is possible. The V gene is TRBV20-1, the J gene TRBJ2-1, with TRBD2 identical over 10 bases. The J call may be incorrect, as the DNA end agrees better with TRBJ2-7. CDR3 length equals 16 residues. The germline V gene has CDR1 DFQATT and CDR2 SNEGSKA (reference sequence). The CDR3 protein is CSARDPIAGGFNEQYF. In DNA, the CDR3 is TGCAGCGCTAGAGATCCGATAGCGGGAGGTTTCAATGAGCAGTACTTC.

The CDR3 DNA reads as TGTGCCAGCAGATCTAGCGCCGTTACCTACGAGCAGTACTTC. Translated: CASRSSAVTYEQYF. This chain uses TRBV6-2 or TRBV6-3 with TRBJ2-7, with D tentatively TRBD2 (6 bases). Trimming took off 6 bases at V and 2 bases at J, with 14 bases between the two ends. The germline gives CDR1 MNHEY, CDR2 SVGEGT. The CDR3 runs 14 residues.

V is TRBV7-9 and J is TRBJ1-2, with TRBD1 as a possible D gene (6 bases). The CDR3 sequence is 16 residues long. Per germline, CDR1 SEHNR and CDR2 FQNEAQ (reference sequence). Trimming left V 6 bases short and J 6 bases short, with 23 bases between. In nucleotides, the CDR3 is TGTGCCAGCAGAGGGAGGGGAACAGGGAAGCCCCATGGCTACACCTTC. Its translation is CASRGRGTGKPHGYTF.